The T cell receptor beta chain under discussion was sequenced for a study of spatial heterogeneity in lung cancer. Study outcomes and limitations: Compared with follow-up, resection was when ubiquitous expanded tumor TCRs appeared in blood more.

The CDR3 length is 15 residues. In germline, CDR1 is LNHDA, CDR2 SQIVND (reference sequence). J gave up 8 bases and V 7 bases, and 11 bases lay outside the gene matches. In its sample, this clonotype is medium-sized. The antigen is not known. TCRdb independently ran MiXCR on the 5' RACE reads; one entry per CDR3 protein. The table has 1,800 or so distinct CDR3 sequences, 15% to 20% seen once. Specified time point: sample taken at primary tumor resection. Whole RNA from tumor, nontumor lung or frozen PBMC was sequenced unsorted. V and J are TRBV19 and TRBJ2-1; TRBD2 agrees at 10 bases. The clonotype comes from a male donor with early-stage non-small cell lung cancer. The starting material was PBMCs, obtained at surgery. Here the CDR3 DNA reads TGTGCCAGTACGACCTCGGCTAGCGGGAGCGATGAGCAGTTCTTC. Encoded protein: CASTTSASGSDEQFF. The whole variable domain, filled in from reference TRBV19 and TRBJ2-1, reads DGGITQSPKYLFRKEGQNVTLSCEQNLNHDAMYWYRQDPGQGLRLIYYSQIVNDFQKGDIAEGYSVSREKKESFPLTVTSAQKNPTAFYLCASTTSASGSDEQFFGPGTRLTVL.